This note documents a single T cell receptor (beta chain) sequence. The assay was immunoSEQ multiplex PCR, and TCRdb's table has in-frame clones only and misses some. The repertoire holds around 280,000 clones, with around nine tenths as singletons. Donors in Cohort 3 who had recovered were those with two negative PCRs, healthcare professional clearance, or resolution of their symptoms. This sample stems from a study of blood T cell repertoires in COVID-19. Study as a whole: From T cells, B-cell-depleted T cells, or PBMCs came the material, which was cDNA or gDNA.

The source is a woman between 35 and 50 years old who had recovered from COVID-19. Sequencing was carried out using PBMCs or T cells enriched from blood (not recorded which).

CDR3 in amino acids: CASSRRQVLGKLFF. CDR3 coding DNA: TGTGCCAGCAGCCGCCGACAGGTTTTGGGAAAACTGTTTTTT. The rearrangement joins TRBV11-2 to TRBJ1-4; possibly TRBD1 for D (6 bases). V dropped 5 bases and J dropped 10 bases, with 17 bases sitting between them. From germline, CDR1 is SGHAT and CDR2 FQNNGV. This CDR3 is 14 amino acids long.